The sequence of this T cell receptor beta chain was determined in a study of molecular identifiers for immune sequencing clone quantification. Sorted inputs of 20,000 to 1,000,000 cells, with 10%, 30% or 50% RNA, yielded naive CD8 libraries. Naive CD8 T cells were sorted as CD8+CD4-CCR7+CD45RA+. Previously described methods and listed TCR primers produced bulk TCR libraries. A single record per CDR3 protein comes from TCRdb applying MiXCR to the PCR reads. Altogether 70,000 to 95,000 distinct CDR3 sequences are present, roughly 19% being singletons, with the ten largest covering roughly 0.8%. Trimming removed 4 bases from V and 12 bases from J, with 14 bases in between. Germline CDR1 is SGDLS and CDR2 is YYNGEE. The CDR3 totals 11 residues. This clonotype has at least ten counts. Its target is unknown. General observations from the study: In naive cells, under 1% of molecules belonged to clones above 20 RNA copies, against over 97% in effector cells.

Sequenced sample: naive CD8+ T cells from blood, with Jurkat cell RNA spiked in. The sample's subset: FACS-sorted CD8+CD4-CCR7+CD45RA+ naive T cells. The sequence was collected from a human donor in good health. Some libraries in this study had Jurkat cell RNA spiked in. The J gene is TRBJ2-7, the V gene TRBV9; D remains unclear. The CDR3 loop is CASSPGVGLYF. The CDR3 DNA sequence: TGTGCCAGCAGCCCAGGAGTGGGTCTGTACTTC.